The 23 T cell receptor beta chains reported below all come from one sample, sequenced in a study of OX40 agonist ivuxolimab in advanced cancers. Clones were sequenced by immunoSEQ multiplex PCR, and TCRdb holds only the in-frame ones, with some missing. Altogether tens of thousands of clones are present, approximately 86% being singletons, with the ten largest covering around 0.6%. Sequenced material: CD4+ or CD8+ T cells sorted from blood, taken in a trial of the OX40 agonist ivuxolimab. These receptors were obtained from an adult with an advanced solid tumor such as melanoma, head and neck, liver or kidney cancer.

Notes on this clone: Other DNA sequences in this specimen translate into the identical CDR3. The chain joins TRBV7-2 to TRBJ2-7; 10 bases are a match to TRBD2. The CDR3 has 15 amino acids. Germline V gene sequence: CDR1 SGHTA, CDR2 FQGNSA. Trimming cost V 5 bases and J 2 bases; bases outside gene matches: 6. CDR3 coding DNA: TGTGCCAGCAGCCTAAGCGGGGGGGCCCCCTACGAGCAGTACTTC. Protein product: CASSLSGGAPYEQYF.

The V gene is TRBV5-1, the J gene TRBJ2-3; D is tentatively TRBD1 or TRBD2 (5 bases each). The germline CDR1 and CDR2 sequences are SGHRS and YFSETQ. This CDR3 region has 14 residues. The ends were cut back, 6 bases at V and 4 bases at J, with 15 bases in the middle. This CDR3 is CASTPRGPPDTQYF. In nucleotides, the CDR3 is TGCGCCAGCACCCCCCGGGGACCCCCAGATACGCAGTATTTT.

This clone was counted only a few times. This chain uses TRBV30 with TRBJ1-2; the match to TRBD1 covers 7 bases. The germline gives CDR1 GTSNPN, CDR2 SVGIG (reference sequence). CDR3 length: 14 amino acids. V gave up 3 bases and J gave up 3 bases; unmatched junction bases: 7. The CDR3 DNA follows: TGTGCCTGGAGCGCAGGGGGGGGTTACTATGGCTACACCTTC. Its protein is CAWSAGGGYYGYTF.

This chain uses TRBV27 with TRBJ2-7; D not resolved. Germline V gives CDR1 MNHEY, CDR2 SMNVEV (reference sequence). The CDR3 loop spans 14 amino acids. Between the trimmed V and J ends, which lost 3 bases and 6 bases, there was a span of 15 bases. The CDR3 nucleotides read TGTGCCAGCAGTTTTTTTGCGAGCGTGGGCGAGCAGTACTTC. Encoded protein: CASSFFASVGEQYF.

This sequence joins TRBV6-6 and TRBJ2-7, with a possible D match to TRBD2 (5 bases). The germline V and J ends were trimmed by 7 bases and 3 bases, with 16 bases remaining between them. Per the germline V gene, CDR1 is MNHNY and CDR2 is SVGAGI (reference sequence). The CDR3 loop spans 14 amino acids. Here the CDR3 reads CASMAGRSYYEQYF. CDR3 coding DNA: TGTGCCAGCATGGCGGGCCGATCTTACTACGAGCAGTACTTC.

This rearrangement joins TRBV4-3 to TRBJ1-5; D is perhaps TRBD1 (5 bases). Trimming cost V 11 bases and J 0 bases, with 23 bases left between them. This CDR3 is 17 amino acids long. Germline values: CDR1 LGHNA, CDR2 YSLEER. The CDR3: CAPCSPGRCYSNQPQHF. The CDR3 DNA reads as TGCGCCCCCTGCTCCCCAGGGCGATGTTATAGCAATCAGCCCCAGCATTTT.

The rearrangement uses TRBV28 and TRBJ1-2, with a weak D call TRBD1 (5 bases). The germline V gene has CDR1 MDHEN and CDR2 SYDVKM. Trimming pared 5 bases from V and 4 bases from J, leaving 14 bases between. The length of the CDR3 is 14 residues. The CDR3 coding sequence is TGTGCCAGCAGTCCACACGACAGCCTCTATGGCTACACCTTC. As protein: CASSPHDSLYGYTF.

The chain has TRBV10-3 and TRBJ2-6, with 9 bases lining up with TRBD1. From germline, CDR1 is ENHRY and CDR2 SYGVKD. This CDR3 has 15 amino acids. Trimming took 11 bases from V and 0 from J; bases not matched to a gene: 5. CDR3: CAVQGAPSGANVLTF. The CDR3 DNA is TGTGCCGTACAGGGGGCGCCCTCTGGGGCCAACGTCCTGACTTTC.

In its sample, this clone was seen once. For the CDR3, the DNA is TGTGCCAGCAGCCCCCGACCACAAGAGACCCAGTACTTC. Protein: CASSPRPQETQYF. The V call is TRBV7-6, the J call TRBJ2-5; no definite D call. CDR3 size: 13 residues. V dropped 5 bases and J dropped 2 bases, with 9 bases sitting between them. The V gene's germline CDR1 is SGHVS and CDR2 FNYEAQ.

The chain carries TRBV18 and TRBJ2-1, with unresolved D. The CDR3 length is 17 residues. From germline, CDR1 is KGHSH and CDR2 LQKENI. Between the trimmed V and J ends, which lost 0 bases and 0 bases, there was a span of 12 bases. CDR3 sequence: CASSPPVGSHSYNEQFF. The CDR3 nucleotides are TGTGCCAGCTCACCACCGGTAGGGTCCCACTCCTACAATGAGCAGTTCTTC.

The genes are TRBV30 and TRBJ1-1; 7 nucleotides align to TRBD1. V shed 5 bases, J shed 4 bases, and the junction held 13 bases outside the gene matches. The CDR3 extends over 15 amino acids. The germline CDR1 and CDR2 sequences are GTSNPN and SVGIG (reference sequence). The CDR3 is CAWRRPDREFTEAFF. The CDR3 DNA follows: TGTGCCTGGCGGAGACCTGACAGGGAGTTCACTGAAGCTTTCTTT.

The chain couples TRBV28 to TRBJ2-1; D tentatively reads TRBD1 or TRBD2 (5 bases each). From germline, CDR1 is MDHEN and CDR2 SYDVKM. Trimming pared 6 bases from V and 4 bases from J, leaving 16 bases between. The CDR3 consists of 15 residues. CDR3 nucleotides: TGTGCCAGCAGCTCCGGGACGAACCAATACAATGAGCAGTTCTTC. This sequence encodes CASSSGTNQYNEQFF.

The chain has TRBV15 and TRBJ1-2; 7 bases fit TRBD1. V dropped 0 bases and J dropped 8; count of bases not matched to a gene: 6. This CDR3 spans 14 amino acids. Germline CDR1 is LNHNV and CDR2 is YYDKDF (reference sequence). This CDR3 reads CATSRDRTGGGYTF. The CDR3 coding sequence is TGTGCCACCAGCAGAGATCGGACAGGTGGAGGCTACACCTTC.

The V call is TRBV5-4, the J call TRBJ2-2; D unresolved. The germline V gene encodes CDR1 SGHNT and CDR2 YYREEE (reference sequence). The V gene lost 6 bases and the J gene lost 0 bases, with 9 bases spanning the gap. The CDR3 is 14 amino acids. The CDR3 reads CASNTEPNTGELFF. The CDR3 coding sequence is TGTGCCAGCAATACGGAACCGAACACCGGGGAGCTGTTTTTT.

This clone was counted only a few times. The chain uses TRBV28 and TRBJ1-2; 7 bases line up with TRBD1. The germline V gene has CDR1 MDHEN and CDR2 SYDVKM. The CDR3 consists of 16 residues. V was pared by 1 base and J by 4 bases, with 9 bases of the junction left unmatched. In DNA, the CDR3 is TGTGCCAGCAGTTTATACGTGGGGGGACAGAGCTATGGCTACACCTTC. This codes for CASSLYVGGQSYGYTF.

The V gene is TRBV9, the J gene TRBJ1-4; D is unresolved. The CDR3 contains 16 residues. Trimming cost V 3 bases and J 5 bases, with 17 bases left between them. Germline CDR1 and CDR2: SGDLS and YYNGEE. CDR3 sequence: CASSARSAQVNEKLFF. The CDR3 DNA follows: TGTGCCAGCAGCGCGAGGAGCGCCCAGGTGAATGAAAAACTGTTTTTT.

The V gene is TRBV4-1, the J gene TRBJ2-3; possibly TRBD1 or TRBD2 for D (7 bases each). Between the trimmed V and J ends, which lost 1 base and 5 bases, there was a span of 19 bases. This CDR3 region has 17 residues. Per the germline V gene, CDR1 is MGHRA and CDR2 is YSYEKL. The CDR3 DNA reads as TGCGCCAGCAGCCAAGGCCGGGGAGGGGGCGCGGTAGATACGCAGTATTTT. It specifies CASSQGRGGGAVDTQYF.

This chain connects TRBV9 to TRBJ2-5; D is perhaps TRBD1 or TRBD2 (5 bases each). In germline, CDR1 is SGDLS, CDR2 YYNGEE. CDR3 length: 14 residues. The V and J ends lost 3 bases and 4 bases respectively, with 13 bases between them. CDR3 loop: CASSAGPHIETQYF. The CDR3 DNA sequence: TGTGCCAGCAGCGCGGGACCCCATATAGAGACCCAGTACTTC. Filled out from reference TRBV9 and TRBJ2-5, the complete variable domain reads DSGVTQTPKHLITATGQRVTLRCSPRSGDLSVYWYQQSLDQGLQFLIQYYNGEERAKGNILERFSAQQFPDLHSELNLSSLELGDSALYFCASSAGPHIETQYFGPGTRLLVL.

This chain joins TRBV10-1 and TRBJ2-2; 9 nucleotides agree with TRBD1. The V gene's germline CDR1 is WNHNN and CDR2 SYGVQD (reference sequence). The V segment lost 8 bases and the J segment 3 bases; nucleotides outside the gene matches: 4. The CDR3 has 14 residues. The CDR3 coding sequence is TGCGCCAGCTCAGACAGGGGGGACACCGGGGAGCTGTTTTTT. It yields the protein CASSDRGDTGELFF.

DNA for the CDR3: TGTGCCAGCAGCGTAGAGAGGACAGATACGCAGTATTTT. Translated: CASSVERTDTQYF. J is TRBJ2-3 and V is TRBV9; D call uncertain. The V gene lost 0 bases and the J gene lost 3 bases, with 5 bases spanning the gap. Per germline, CDR1 SGDLS and CDR2 YYNGEE. The CDR3 sequence is 13 residues long.

The chain joins TRBV5-1 to TRBJ2-2; D remains ambiguous. Germline V lookup: CDR1 SGHRS, CDR2 YFSETQ. CDR3 length: 13 residues. The V end was cut by 5 bases, the J end by 7 bases, with 12 bases between. The CDR3 DNA sequence: TGCGCCAGCAGGAACTATAGTGACGGGGAGCTGTTTTTT. Translated: CASRNYSDGELFF.

J is TRBJ2-3 and V is TRBV27, with D possibly being TRBD1 (5 bases). V lost 5 bases, J lost 0 bases, and 15 bases lay in between. CDR1 and CDR2 from the germline V gene are MNHEY and SMNVEV (reference sequence). This CDR3 comprises 16 residues. The CDR3 loop reads CASSNRTPYSTDTQYF. CDR3 in DNA: TGTGCCAGCAGTAACAGGACACCTTATAGCACAGATACGCAGTATTTT.

The chain has TRBV30 and TRBJ1-2; no clear D gene. This CDR3 has 12 residues. CDR1 and CDR2 (germline): GTSNPN, SVGIG (reference sequence). V lost 1 base to trimming and J lost 13 bases, with 16 bases between them. The CDR3 is CAWSAGPSACTF. The CDR3 bases are TGTGCCTGGAGTGCGGGTCCTAGTGCCTGCACCTTC. Drawing the rest from reference TRBV30 and TRBJ1-2, the complete variable domain is SQTIHQWPATLVQPVGSPLSLECTVEGTSNPNLYWYRQAAGRGLQLLFYSVGIGQISSEVPQNLSASRPQDRQFILSSKKLLLSDSGFYLCAWSAGPSACTFGSGTRLTVV.